This paragraph reports one T cell receptor (beta chain). These data come from a study of T cell responses to AZD1222 COVID-19 vaccine. Germline V gives CDR1 GTSNPN, CDR2 SVGIG (reference sequence). This CDR3 contains 13 residues. With 3 bases removed from V and 0 bases from J, the gap between germline ends came to 8 bases. TCRdb keeps only in-frame clones here, not all; method: immunoSEQ multiplex PCR. This table has 100,000 to 120,000 clones, around 89% appearing once. The sequence came from an adult in good health. The material was peripheral blood, obtained on day 0 of AZD1222 vaccination. This chain connects TRBV30 to TRBJ1-1; tentative D call: TRBD1 (6 bases). The CDR3 sequence: CAWSGQLNTEAFF. In nucleotides, the CDR3 is TGTGCCTGGAGCGGACAGTTGAACACTGAAGCTTTCTTT.